This is a list of T cell receptor beta chains from one sample in a study of response to subunit inactivated influenza vaccine. TCRdb ran MiXCR on the RT-PCR reads and lists one entry per CDR3 protein. Altogether hundreds of thousands of distinct CDR3 sequences are present, 25% being singletons, with the ten largest covering under 2.5%. Sample: CD4+ T cells sorted from PBMCs, taken more than 4 days after vaccination. These receptor sequences come from a man aged 50 or older who received an inactivated influenza vaccine. Both conserved end residues are part of each CDR3. Fields, in order: D gene, J gene, clone size, V gene, CDR3 protein, CDR3 DNA. D genes are given only for firm matches. Clone sizes are given selectively: once, few, many, or a class where the clone is expanded.

>TRBD1|TRBJ2-7|few|TRBV9
CASSVSTGASAYEQYF
TGTGCCAGCAGCGTGTCGACAGGGGCCTCCGCCTACGAGCAGTACTTC
>TRBD2|TRBJ2-1|.|TRBV20-1
CSARPGLAGYHEQFF
TGCAGTGCTAGACCCGGACTAGCGGGTTACCATGAGCAGTTCTTC
>.|TRBJ2-7|.|TRBV20-1
CSAMETTYEQYF
TGCAGTGCTATGGAGACAACGTACGAGCAGTACTTC
>.|TRBJ1-5|.|TRBV7-9
CASSRGRGGSGPQHF
TGTGCCAGCAGCCGGGGCAGGGGCGGCTCTGGGCCCCAGCATTTT
>.|TRBJ2-3|.|TRBV10-3
CAISERGIGTDTQYF
TGTGCCATCAGTGAGAGGGGTATCGGCACAGATACGCAGTATTTT
>.|TRBJ2-7|.|TRBV20-1
CSARVPKGGEQYF
TGCAGTGCTAGAGTCCCCAAAGGGGGCGAGCAGTACTTC
>TRBD2|TRBJ2-7|.|TRBV18
CASSPLQGGGPVYEQYF
TGTGCCAGCTCACCTCTACAGGGCGGGGGGCCCGTTTACGAGCAGTACTTC
>.|TRBJ2-7|.|TRBV7-9
CASRSSGVPYEQYF
TGTGCCAGCAGGTCTTCGGGGGTACCCTACGAGCAGTACTTC
>.|TRBJ2-5|.|TRBV20-1
CSARRAVETQYF
TGCAGTGCTCGGCGGGCCGTTGAGACCCAGTACTTC
>.|TRBJ2-1|few|TRBV6-2/TRBV6-3
CASSPPPFPSSYNEQFF
TGTGCCAGCAGTCCACCACCTTTCCCTAGCTCCTACAATGAGCAGTTCTTC
>.|TRBJ1-1|.|TRBV7-2
CASSLLTFF
TGTGCCAGCAGCTTATTGACTTTCTTT